This T cell receptor (beta chain) was captured in a study of T cell responses to AZD1222 COVID-19 vaccine (TCRdb year 2021). Turning to the overall study: A total of over 230 trial participants underwent TCR sequencing, of whom 207 received two doses of AZD1222 and 26 received two doses of the MenACWY control vaccine. Trial participants were enrolled by age into 18-55, 56-69 and 70-plus year subgroups, with roughly 160, 29 and 62 TCR-sequenced participants respectively. Results the study describes overall, beyond this receptor: In the small 56-69-year group, the increase in depth fell short of significance, most likely because of low power. After two AZD1222 doses, both the breadth and the depth of spike-specific TCRs were significantly higher than at day 0 and than in MenACWY recipients. Participants were mostly white British and included more females than males, and it was suggested by the authors that clonal diversity may have been underestimated. Because no day 14 peak-response samples were available, the repertoires could be characterized only after the peak T cell response. Only five or six AZD1222 recipients were SARS-CoV-2 seropositive at baseline, limiting conclusions about previously exposed vaccinees. CD4 TCRs associated with the vaccine covered the entire spike protein, and the dominant responses were in regions 160-218 and 743-854. Reportedly, close to half of the unique spike-specific TCRs recognized epitopes lying outside the regions that are mutated in the B.1.351 and B.1.1.7 variants.

The CDR3 regions of human TCRbeta chains were analyzed by immunosequencing. The source study handled its data this way. TCRs in the repertoires were compared against a reference library of SARS-CoV-2-specific TCRs that had been generated with the MIRA antigen-specificity platform. Breadth was defined as the fraction of unique TCRs that were SARS-CoV-2-associated, and depth was defined as the fraction of total T cells that were SARS-CoV-2-associated. Each spike-specific TCR was assigned to its reactive spike region and to a CD4 or CD8 class using the MIRA data. Log10-transformed breadth and depth values were compared by one-way ANOVA with Sidak's multiple comparisons tests. TCRdb provides this immuneACCESS table in a form limited to in-frame rearrangements. Some clones are lacking; in checked studies, under half of them reflect an unresolved V gene, and why the rest are absent is not known. Clone size and V and J calls were adopted from that table, with D and trimming inferred from the DNA. The sample yields 130,000 or so clones; around 89% were counted once. The ten largest account for 11% of the sample.

The time point label here, explained by the study, means: baseline before first vaccination. The sample's treatment or condition, from its label and the paper: meningococcal conjugate vaccine given as trial control. Vaccinee samples came from UK trials COV001 and COV002, including a single-blind randomized controlled phase 2/3 trial of AZD1222 (ChAdOx1 nCoV-19) in healthy adults. For TCRbeta chain sequencing, PBMC samples were collected from trial participants at day 0 and at day 28 after the second dose. Sequences SGDLS (CDR1) and YYNGEE (CDR2) are obtained from the germline V gene. Deletion took 1 base off V and 0 bases off J, with a span of 4 bases between the germline ends. The CDR3 goes from the cysteine to the phenylalanine over 13 residues. Just the 39-base CDR3 DNA is kept, in frame starting at base 1. This clone appeared a single time. Its cognate antigen has yet to be identified. No base qualities exist here, and no much larger clone lies one base off it.

The sequence is built from TRBV9 and TRBJ1-1; no D gene call is confident. The clonotype comes from an adult in good health. The material sequenced was peripheral blood, taken on day 0 of MenACWY control vaccination. The CDR3 region has the sequence CASSVNMNTEAFF. The DNA sequence is TGTGCCAGCAGCGTAAACATGAACACTGAAGCTTTCTTT.